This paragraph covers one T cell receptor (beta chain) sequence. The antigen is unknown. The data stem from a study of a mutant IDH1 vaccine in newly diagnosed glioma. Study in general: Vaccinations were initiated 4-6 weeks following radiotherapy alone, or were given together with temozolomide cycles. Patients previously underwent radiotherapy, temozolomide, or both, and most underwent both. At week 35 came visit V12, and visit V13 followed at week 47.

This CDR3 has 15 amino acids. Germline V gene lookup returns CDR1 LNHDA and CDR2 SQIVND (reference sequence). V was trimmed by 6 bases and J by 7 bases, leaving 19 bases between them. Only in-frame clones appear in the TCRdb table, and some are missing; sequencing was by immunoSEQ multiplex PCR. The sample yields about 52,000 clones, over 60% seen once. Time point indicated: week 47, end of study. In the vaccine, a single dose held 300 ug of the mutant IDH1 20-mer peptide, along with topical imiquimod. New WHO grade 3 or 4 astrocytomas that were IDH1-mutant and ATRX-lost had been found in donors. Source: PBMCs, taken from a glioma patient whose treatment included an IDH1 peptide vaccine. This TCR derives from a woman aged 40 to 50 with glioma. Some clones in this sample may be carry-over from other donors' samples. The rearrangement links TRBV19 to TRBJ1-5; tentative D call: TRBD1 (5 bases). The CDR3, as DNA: TGTGCCAGTAGGGGGCTCGGGGGGGAAAGCCAGCCCCAGCATTTT. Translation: CASRGLGGESQPQHF.